Each of the 22 T cell receptor beta chains below was sequenced from the same sample in a study of cytomegalovirus exposure and HLA in healthy donors. Use of 60 Vbeta and 13 Jbeta primers characterized the PCR. Some clones are missing from TCRdb's copy, which holds only in-frame ones; the method was immunoSEQ multiplex PCR. The sample data list more than 130,000 clones. Sequencing was performed on PBMCs. The receptors originated from a man aged 35 to 55 in good health and CMV-seronegative.

The V gene is TRBV15, the J gene TRBJ2-3; maybe TRBD1 (5 bases). The V gene lost 1 base and the J gene lost 4 bases, with 15 bases spanning the gap. This CDR3 spans 16 amino acids. Germline V lookup: CDR1 LNHNV, CDR2 YYDKDF (reference sequence). The CDR3 DNA reads as TGTGCCACCAGCAGAGGGAGCAAGGGGTGGGCAGATACGCAGTATTTT. This codes for CATSRGSKGWADTQYF. Full variable domain (rest looked up from reference TRBV15 and TRBJ2-3): DAMVIQNPRYQVTQFGKPVTLSCSQTLNHNVMYWYQQKSSQAPKLLFHYYDKDFNNEADTPDNFQSRRPNTSFCFLDIRSPGLGDTAMYLCATSRGSKGWADTQYFGPGTRLTVL.

The chain employs TRBV5-4 and TRBJ1-4; D call uncertain. CDR3 length equals 13 residues. Germline-derived CDR1 and CDR2 are SGHNT and YYREEE (reference sequence). V was clipped by 4 bases and J by 4 bases, with 8 bases between them. CDR3 sequence: CASSDTFNEKLFF. CDR3 DNA sequence: TGTGCCAGCAGCGACACCTTTAATGAAAAACTGTTTTTT.

The chain uses TRBV28 and TRBJ1-5, with a tentative D call TRBD1 (6 bases). Deletions cut 6 bases from V and 4 bases from J, with 13 bases between. The CDR3 is 14 residues long. Germline V lookup: CDR1 MDHEN, CDR2 SYDVKM. The CDR3 protein is CASSTGIGNQPQHF. CDR3 sequence (DNA): TGTGCCAGCAGCACAGGGATTGGTAATCAGCCCCAGCATTTT.

The gene calls are TRBV28 and TRBJ1-2; D not resolved. The CDR3 is made up of 14 amino acids. The V gene lost 5 bases and the J gene lost 0 bases, with 10 bases spanning the gap. Germline V gene lookup returns CDR1 MDHEN and CDR2 SYDVKM. The CDR3 protein is CASSGQPANYGYTF. The CDR3, as DNA: TGTGCCAGCAGTGGGCAACCTGCTAACTATGGCTACACCTTC.

CDR3 protein: CASSYRTKITEAFF. The CDR3 nucleotides are TGTGCCAGTAGTTACAGGACAAAGATCACTGAAGCTTTCTTT. The J gene is TRBJ1-1, the V gene TRBV19, with D possibly TRBD1 on 5 matching bases. Germline V gene lookup returns CDR1 LNHDA and CDR2 SQIVND (reference sequence). Trimming cost V 5 bases and J 4 bases, with 14 bases left between them. This CDR3 region has 14 residues.

The chain carries TRBV6-6 and TRBJ1-1; TRBD1 agrees at 9 bases. J was trimmed by 9 bases and V by 5 bases; bases with no gene match: 10. The CDR3 is made up of 14 amino acids. The V gene's germline CDR1 is MNHNY and CDR2 SVGAGI (reference sequence). The CDR3 DNA follows: TGTGCCAGCAGTACTCGGGACAGGGCTTCTCAAGCTTTCTTT. This encodes CASSTRDRASQAFF.

The V and J genes are TRBV6-1 and TRBJ2-7; TRBD2 is a possible D gene (5 bases). The CDR3 has 14 residues. V was clipped by 5 bases and J by 4 bases, with 15 bases between them. CDR1 and CDR2 from the germline V gene are MNHNS and SASEGT. This chain's CDR3 is CASSFPGVLYEQYF. The DNA for the CDR3 is TGTGCCAGCAGTTTCCCCGGGGTCCTATACGAGCAGTACTTC.

The chain has TRBV7-3 and TRBJ2-5, with 9 bases aligning to TRBD1. Losses at the gene ends were 5 bases for V and 4 bases for J; bases not matched to a gene: 5. The length of the CDR3 is 14 residues. The V gene's germline CDR1 is SGHTA and CDR2 FQGTGA. The CDR3: CASSGSGQGETQYF. CDR3 bases: TGTGCCAGCAGCGGATCGGGACAGGGAGAGACCCAGTACTTC.

The chain joins TRBV5-1 to TRBJ1-2; D is uncertain. This CDR3 has 15 amino acids. Germline V gene data show CDR1 as SGHRS and CDR2 as YFSETQ. The germline V and J ends were trimmed by 0 bases and 8 bases, with 17 bases remaining between them. CDR3 residues: CASSLAPHGVGGYTF. The CDR3 DNA follows: TGCGCCAGCAGCTTGGCCCCCCACGGGGTAGGAGGCTACACCTTC.

The CDR3 reads CSVDVRSGANVLTF. Written as DNA, the CDR3 is TGCAGCGTTGACGTCCGCTCTGGGGCCAACGTCCTGACTTTC. This chain links TRBV29-1 with TRBJ2-6; no clear D. This CDR3 is 14 amino acids long. Trimming removed 3 bases from V and 0 bases from J, with 6 bases in between. CDR1 is SQVTM and CDR2 is ANQGSEA in the germline V gene.

The chain joins TRBV27 to TRBJ1-5, with D uncertain. Germline CDR1 and CDR2: MNHEY and SMNVEV (reference sequence). V was cut by 10 bases and J by 4 bases, with 8 bases left in between. This CDR3 is built from 11 residues. The CDR3 protein is CATSSNQPQHF. CDR3 DNA: TGTGCCACCAGCTCGAATCAGCCCCAGCATTTT.

The chain combines TRBV9 with TRBJ2-2, with 8 bases aligning to TRBD2. Germline CDR1 SGDLS, CDR2 YYNGEE. The CDR3 runs to 14 residues. After removal of 6 bases from V and 6 bases from J, the junction contained 7 bases not matched to a gene. The CDR3 DNA reads as TGTGCCAGCACCCGGACCGGGGGGGCCGGGGAGCTGTTTTTT. Amino acids: CASTRTGGAGELFF.

The J gene is TRBJ1-4, the V gene TRBV6-5; 8 bases match TRBD1. CDR1 and CDR2 from the germline V gene are MNHEY and SVGAGI. This CDR3 has 16 amino acids. The ends lost 1 base at V and 6 bases at J; junction bases unmatched: 7. Here the CDR3 DNA reads TGTGCCAGCAGTTACTTGCCGGGACAGGAAGATGAAAAACTGTTTTTT. This sequence encodes CASSYLPGQEDEKLFF.

The gene calls are TRBV6-5 and TRBJ2-7; 11 nucleotides match TRBD1. Germline assignment: CDR1 MNHEY and CDR2 SVGAGI. This CDR3 contains 14 residues. With 6 bases clipped from V and 2 bases from J, the junction kept 3 bases outside the gene matches. CDR3 bases: TGTGCCAGCAGGAAGGGACAGGGGGCCTACGAGCAGTACTTC. This encodes CASRKGQGAYEQYF.

The chain is built from TRBV5-6 and TRBJ2-5; D not resolved. TRBJ2-7 matches the DNA end more closely, so the J call is doubtful. CDR1 SGHDT and CDR2 YYEEEE come from the germline V gene. The CDR3 length is 11 residues. CDR3 nucleotide sequence: TGTGCCAGCAGTTCTGTCTACGAGCAGTACTTC. It translates to CASSSVYEQYF.

The chain is built from TRBV25-1 and TRBJ1-1; possibly TRBD1 for D (6 bases). Germline V gene sequence: CDR1 MGHDK, CDR2 SYGVNS. The CDR3 is 13 residues long. V lost 4 bases and J 6 bases, leaving 12 bases between the germline ends. The CDR3 bases are TGTGCCAGCAGTGGAACAGGGTATGCTGAAGCTTTCTTT. This translates into CASSGTGYAEAFF.

Here the CDR3 reads CARSARDRVLHEQYF. Here the CDR3 DNA reads TGTGCCAGAAGCGCCCGGGACAGGGTTTTACACGAGCAGTACTTC. The chain couples TRBV7-5 to TRBJ2-7; TRBD1 is the table's D call, not checked against the DNA. TRBV7-5 is an annotated pseudogene. This CDR3 has 15 amino acids.

The chain links TRBV11-1 to TRBJ2-5; possible D gene TRBD2, 5 bases. The J call is doubtful: the DNA matches TRBJ2-7 better. Germline V gives CDR1 SGHAT, CDR2 FQDESV (reference sequence). The CDR3 length is 13 residues. The CDR3 coding sequence is TGTGCCAGCAGCTTGGGCTCGGGGTACGAGCAGTACTTC. Protein sequence: CASSLGSGYEQYF.

The chain combines TRBV11-1 with TRBJ2-7; perhaps TRBD1 as D (5 bases). The CDR3 is 14 residues long. Trimming pared 2 bases from V and 0 bases from J, leaving 8 bases between. CDR1 is SGHAT, CDR2 FQDESV, per germline (reference sequence). CDR3: CASSLFDSSYEQYF. DNA for the CDR3: TGTGCCAGCAGCTTATTCGACAGCTCCTACGAGCAGTACTTC.

This sequence joins TRBV9 and TRBJ1-5; weak D call: TRBD1 (5 bases). V shed 0 bases and J shed 6 bases, with 10 bases lying between them. Germline V gene data show CDR1 as SGDLS and CDR2 as YYNGEE. This CDR3 is built from 14 residues. In DNA, the CDR3 is TGTGCCAGCAGCGTAGGGGGGGGACCTCAGCCCCAGCATTTT. This translates into CASSVGGGPQPQHF.

The chain links TRBV7-9 to TRBJ2-7; TRBD2 matches at 9 bases. The junction had 5 bases not matched to a gene; V was cut back by 1 base and J by 4 bases. Per germline, CDR1 SEHNR and CDR2 FQNEAQ (reference sequence). CDR3 length: 15 amino acids. CDR3 in DNA: TGTGCCAGCAGCTTAGTTTCTAGCGGGGTTTACGAGCAGTACTTC. This gives the protein CASSLVSSGVYEQYF.

J is TRBJ1-2 and V is TRBV28; no definite D call. Per germline, CDR1 MDHEN and CDR2 SYDVKM. The V end lost 4 bases, the J end lost 0 bases, and 12 bases lay between the germline ends. This CDR3 is 15 amino acids long. The CDR3 DNA is TGTGCCAGCAGTTCGTTAGCCTTTACTAACTATGGCTACACCTTC. It encodes CASSSLAFTNYGYTF.